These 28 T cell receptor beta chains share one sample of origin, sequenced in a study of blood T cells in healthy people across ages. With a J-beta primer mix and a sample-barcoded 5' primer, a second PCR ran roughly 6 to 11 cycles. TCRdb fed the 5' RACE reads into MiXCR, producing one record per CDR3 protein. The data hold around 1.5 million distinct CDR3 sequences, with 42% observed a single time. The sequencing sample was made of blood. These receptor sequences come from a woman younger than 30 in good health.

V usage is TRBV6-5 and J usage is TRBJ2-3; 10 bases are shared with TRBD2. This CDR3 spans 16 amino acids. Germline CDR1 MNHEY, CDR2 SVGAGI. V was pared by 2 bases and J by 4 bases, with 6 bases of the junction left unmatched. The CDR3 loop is CASSYQLAGEADTQYF. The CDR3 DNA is TGTGCCAGCAGTTACCAGCTAGCGGGAGAAGCAGATACGCAGTATTTT.

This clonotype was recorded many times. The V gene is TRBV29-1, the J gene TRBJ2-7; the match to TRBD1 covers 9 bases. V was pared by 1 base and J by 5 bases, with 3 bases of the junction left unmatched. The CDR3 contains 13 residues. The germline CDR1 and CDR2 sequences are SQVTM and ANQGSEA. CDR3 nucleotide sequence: TGCAGCGTTGAAGGGGACAGGGATAACGAGCAGTACTTC. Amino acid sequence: CSVEGDRDNEQYF.

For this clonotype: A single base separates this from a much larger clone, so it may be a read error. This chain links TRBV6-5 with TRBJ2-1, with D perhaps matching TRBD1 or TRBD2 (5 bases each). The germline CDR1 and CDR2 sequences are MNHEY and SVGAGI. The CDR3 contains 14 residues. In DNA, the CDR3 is TGTGCCAGCAGCCTAGGGACCAACTACATTGAGCAGTTCTTC. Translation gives CASSLGTNYIEQFF.

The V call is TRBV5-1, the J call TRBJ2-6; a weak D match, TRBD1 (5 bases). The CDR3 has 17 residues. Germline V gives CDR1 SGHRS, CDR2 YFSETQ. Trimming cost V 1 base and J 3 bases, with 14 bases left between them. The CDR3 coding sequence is TGCGCCAGCAGCTTGTCGACAGCGACGGGTGGGGCCAACGTCCTGACTTTC. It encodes CASSLSTATGGANVLTF.

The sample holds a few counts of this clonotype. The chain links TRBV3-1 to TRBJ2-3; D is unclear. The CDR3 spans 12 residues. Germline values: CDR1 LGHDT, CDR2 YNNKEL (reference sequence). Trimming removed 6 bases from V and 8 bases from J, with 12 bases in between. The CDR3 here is CASSQSVGTQYF. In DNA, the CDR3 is TGTGCCAGCAGTCAATCGGTGGGTACGCAGTATTTT.

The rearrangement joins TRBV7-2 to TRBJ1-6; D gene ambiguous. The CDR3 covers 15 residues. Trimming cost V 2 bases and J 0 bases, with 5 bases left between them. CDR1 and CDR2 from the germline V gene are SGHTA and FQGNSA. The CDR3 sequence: CASSLLGSYNSPLHF. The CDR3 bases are TGTGCCAGCAGCTTATTGGGCTCCTATAATTCACCCCTCCACTTT. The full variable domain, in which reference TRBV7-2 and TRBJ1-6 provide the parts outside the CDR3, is GAGVSQSPSNKVTEKGKDVELRCDPISGHTALYWYRQSLGQGLEFLIYFQGNSAPDKSGLPSDRFSAERTGGSVSTLTIQRTQQEDSAVYLCASSLLGSYNSPLHFGNGTRLTVT.

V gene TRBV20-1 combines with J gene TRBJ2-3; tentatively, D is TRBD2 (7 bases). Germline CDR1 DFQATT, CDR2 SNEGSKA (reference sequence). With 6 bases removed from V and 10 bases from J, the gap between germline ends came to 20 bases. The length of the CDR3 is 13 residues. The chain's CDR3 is CSAEGGADLAQYF. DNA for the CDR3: TGCAGTGCCGAGGGGGGGGCCGACCTTGCGCAGTATTTT.

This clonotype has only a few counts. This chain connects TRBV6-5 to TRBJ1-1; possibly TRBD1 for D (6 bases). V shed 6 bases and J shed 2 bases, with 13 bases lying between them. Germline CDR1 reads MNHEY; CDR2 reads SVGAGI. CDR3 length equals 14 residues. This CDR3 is CASSQRGVNTEAFF. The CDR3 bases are TGTGCCAGCAGCCAAAGGGGGGTTAACACTGAAGCTTTCTTT.

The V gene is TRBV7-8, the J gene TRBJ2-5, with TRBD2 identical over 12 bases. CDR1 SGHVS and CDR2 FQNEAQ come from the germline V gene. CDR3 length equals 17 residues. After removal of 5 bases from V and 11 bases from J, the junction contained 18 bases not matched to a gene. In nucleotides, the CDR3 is TGTGCCAGCAGCCGACGTCCACTAGCGGGAGGCTACAATGAGCAGTACTTC. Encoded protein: CASSRRPLAGGYNEQYF.

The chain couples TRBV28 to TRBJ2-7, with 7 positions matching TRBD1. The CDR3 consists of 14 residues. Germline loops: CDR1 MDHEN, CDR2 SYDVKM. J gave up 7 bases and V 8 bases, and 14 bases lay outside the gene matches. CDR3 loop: CASSGQGVLREQYF. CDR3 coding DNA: TGTGCCAGCTCTGGTCAGGGGGTACTACGGGAGCAGTACTTC.

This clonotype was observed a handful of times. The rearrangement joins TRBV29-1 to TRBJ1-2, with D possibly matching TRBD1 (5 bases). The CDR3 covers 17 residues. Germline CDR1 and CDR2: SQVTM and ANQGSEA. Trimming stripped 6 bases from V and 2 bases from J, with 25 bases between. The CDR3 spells CSVKAGKVGRSNYGYTF. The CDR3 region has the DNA TGCAGCGTCAAAGCAGGGAAAGTTGGTCGGTCAAACTATGGCTACACCTTC.

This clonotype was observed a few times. The CDR3 spells CASNTGTSQETQYF. The CDR3 DNA reads as TGCGCCAGCAACACCGGGACTAGCCAAGAGACCCAGTACTTC. The gene calls are TRBV5-1 and TRBJ2-5, with 8 bases identical to TRBD2. In germline, CDR1 is SGHRS, CDR2 YFSETQ. The V and J ends lost 6 bases and 1 base, in that order; junction bases with no gene match: 5. The length of the CDR3 is 14 residues. The entire variable domain, with the rest obtained from reference TRBV5-1 and TRBJ2-5, is as follows: KAGVTQTPRYLIKTRGQQVTLSCSPISGHRSVSWYQQTPGQGLQFLFEYFSETQRNKGNFPGRFSGRQFSNSRSEMNVSTLELGDSALYLCASNTGTSQETQYFGPGTRLLVL.

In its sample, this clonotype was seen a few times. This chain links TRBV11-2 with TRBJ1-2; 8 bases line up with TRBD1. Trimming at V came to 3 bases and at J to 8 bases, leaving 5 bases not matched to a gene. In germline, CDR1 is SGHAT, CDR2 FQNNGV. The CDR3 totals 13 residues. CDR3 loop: CASSFVRGQGYTF. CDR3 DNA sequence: TGTGCCAGCAGCTTTGTCAGGGGGCAGGGCTACACCTTC.

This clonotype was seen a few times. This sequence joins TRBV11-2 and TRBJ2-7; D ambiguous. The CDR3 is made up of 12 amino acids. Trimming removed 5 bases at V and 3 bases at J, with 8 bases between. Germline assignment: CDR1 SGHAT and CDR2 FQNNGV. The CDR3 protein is CASSLLIYEQYF. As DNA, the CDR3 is TGTGCCAGCAGCCTCCTCATCTACGAGCAGTACTTC. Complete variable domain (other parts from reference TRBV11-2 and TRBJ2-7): EAGVAQSPRYKIIEKRQSVAFWCNPISGHATLYWYQQILGQGPKLLIQFQNNGVVDDSQLPKDRFSAERLKGVDSTLKIQPAKLEDSAVYLCASSLLIYEQYFGPGTRLTVT.

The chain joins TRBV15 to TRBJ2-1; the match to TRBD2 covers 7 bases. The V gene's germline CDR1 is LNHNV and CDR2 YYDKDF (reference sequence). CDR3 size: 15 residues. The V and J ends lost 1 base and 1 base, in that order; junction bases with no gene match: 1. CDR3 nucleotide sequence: TGTGCCACCAGCAGAGCGGGGGGATCCTACAATGAGCAGTTCTTC. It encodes CATSRAGGSYNEQFF.

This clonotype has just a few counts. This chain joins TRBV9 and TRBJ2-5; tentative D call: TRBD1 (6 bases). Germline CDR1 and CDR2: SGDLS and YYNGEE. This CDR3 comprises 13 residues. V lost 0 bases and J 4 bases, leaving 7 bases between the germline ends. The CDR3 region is CASSVEDRETQYF. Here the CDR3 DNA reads TGTGCCAGCAGCGTAGAGGACAGAGAGACCCAGTACTTC. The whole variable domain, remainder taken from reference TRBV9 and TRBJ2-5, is DSGVTQTPKHLITATGQRVTLRCSPRSGDLSVYWYQQSLDQGLQFLIQYYNGEERAKGNILERFSAQQFPDLHSELNLSSLELGDSALYFCASSVEDRETQYFGPGTRLLVL.

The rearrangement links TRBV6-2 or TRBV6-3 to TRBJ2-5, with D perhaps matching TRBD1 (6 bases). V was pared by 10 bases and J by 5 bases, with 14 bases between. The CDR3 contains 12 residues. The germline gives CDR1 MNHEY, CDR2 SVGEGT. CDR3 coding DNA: TGTGCCACCTACAGGGTGGGCGAGACCCAGTACTTC. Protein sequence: CATYRVGETQYF.

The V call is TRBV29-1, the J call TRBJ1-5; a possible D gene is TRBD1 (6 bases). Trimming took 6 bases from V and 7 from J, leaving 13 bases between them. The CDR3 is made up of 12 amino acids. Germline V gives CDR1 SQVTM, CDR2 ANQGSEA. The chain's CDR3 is CSVPTTGQPQHF. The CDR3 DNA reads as TGCAGCGTCCCAACCACAGGGCAGCCCCAGCATTTT.

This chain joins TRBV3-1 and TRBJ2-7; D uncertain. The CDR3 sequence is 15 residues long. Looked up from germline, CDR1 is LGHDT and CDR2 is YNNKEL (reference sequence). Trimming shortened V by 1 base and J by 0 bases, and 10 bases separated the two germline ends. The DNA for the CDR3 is TGTGCCAGCAGCCAAGGGTCGGTGGACTCCTACGAGCAGTACTTC. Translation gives CASSQGSVDSYEQYF.

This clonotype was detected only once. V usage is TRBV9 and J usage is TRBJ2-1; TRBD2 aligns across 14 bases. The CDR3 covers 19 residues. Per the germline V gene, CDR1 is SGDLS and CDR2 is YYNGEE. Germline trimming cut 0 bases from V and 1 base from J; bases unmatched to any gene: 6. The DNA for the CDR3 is TGTGCCAGCAGCGTAGGGCTGGGACTAGCGGGGGAATCCTACAATGAGCAGTTCTTC. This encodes CASSVGLGLAGESYNEQFF.

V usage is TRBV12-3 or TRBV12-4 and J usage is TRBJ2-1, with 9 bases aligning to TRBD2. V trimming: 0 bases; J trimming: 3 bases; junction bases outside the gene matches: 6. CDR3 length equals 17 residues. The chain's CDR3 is CASSLAASGTSYNEQFF. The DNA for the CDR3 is TGTGCCAGCAGTTTAGCGGCTAGCGGGACGAGCTACAATGAGCAGTTCTTC.

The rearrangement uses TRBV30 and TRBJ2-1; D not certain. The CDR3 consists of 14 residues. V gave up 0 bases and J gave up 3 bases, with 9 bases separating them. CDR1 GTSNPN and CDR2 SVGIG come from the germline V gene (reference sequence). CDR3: CAWSVSGNYNEQFF. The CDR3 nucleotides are TGTGCCTGGAGTGTTTCGGGCAACTACAATGAGCAGTTCTTC.

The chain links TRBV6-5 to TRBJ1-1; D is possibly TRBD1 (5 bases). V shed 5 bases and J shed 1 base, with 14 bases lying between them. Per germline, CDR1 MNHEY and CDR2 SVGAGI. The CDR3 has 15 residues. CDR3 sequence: CASSTVGHGNTEAFF. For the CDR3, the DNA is TGTGCCAGCAGTACAGTCGGACACGGGAACACTGAAGCTTTCTTT.

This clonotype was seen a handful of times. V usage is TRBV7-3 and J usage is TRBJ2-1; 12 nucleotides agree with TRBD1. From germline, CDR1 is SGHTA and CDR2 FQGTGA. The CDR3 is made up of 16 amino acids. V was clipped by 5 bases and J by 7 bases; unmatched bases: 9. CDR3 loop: CASSPTGDRGLNEQFF. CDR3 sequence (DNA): TGTGCCAGCAGCCCAACTGGGGACAGGGGGCTTAATGAGCAGTTCTTC.

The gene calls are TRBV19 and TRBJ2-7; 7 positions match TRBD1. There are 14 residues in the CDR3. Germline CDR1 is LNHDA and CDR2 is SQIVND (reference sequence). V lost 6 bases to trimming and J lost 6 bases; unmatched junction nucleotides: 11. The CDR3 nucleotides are TGTGCCAGTAGCCGAGACGGGACAGCCTGCGAGCAGTACTTC. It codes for CASSRDGTACEQYF.

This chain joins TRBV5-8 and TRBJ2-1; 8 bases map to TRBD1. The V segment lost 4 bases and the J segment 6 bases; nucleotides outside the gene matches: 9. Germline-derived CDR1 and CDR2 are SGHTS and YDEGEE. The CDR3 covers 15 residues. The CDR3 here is CASSRGQGWFNEQFF. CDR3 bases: TGTGCCAGCAGCCGTGGACAGGGTTGGTTCAATGAGCAGTTCTTC. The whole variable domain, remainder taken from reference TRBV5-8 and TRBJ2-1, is EAGVTQSPTHLIKTRGQQATLRCSPISGHTSVYWYQQALGLGLQFLLWYDEGEERNRGNFPPRFSGRQFPNYSSELNVNALELEDSALYLCASSRGQGWFNEQFFGPGTRLTVL.

The CDR3 DNA sequence: TGCGCCAGCAGCCAAGATCTGGCAGGGAGATACTCCTACGAGCAGTACTTC. It yields the protein CASSQDLAGRYSYEQYF. The rearrangement joins TRBV4-1 to TRBJ2-7, with D perhaps assigned TRBD1 or TRBD2 (5 bases each). Trimming took 0 bases from V and 0 from J, leaving 15 bases between them. The germline CDR1 and CDR2 sequences are MGHRA and YSYEKL. The length of the CDR3 is 17 residues.

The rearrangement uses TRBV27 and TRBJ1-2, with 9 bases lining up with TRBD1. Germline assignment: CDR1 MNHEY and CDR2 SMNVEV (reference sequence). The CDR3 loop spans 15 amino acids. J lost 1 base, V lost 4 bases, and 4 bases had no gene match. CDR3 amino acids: CASSYGTGLNYGYTF. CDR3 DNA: TGTGCCAGCAGTTATGGGACAGGGCTTAACTATGGCTACACCTTC.